One and the same sample provided the 20 T cell receptor beta chains below, sequenced in a study of shared clonotypes between healthy human individuals. Here immunoSEQ multiplex PCR was the method, and the copy in TCRdb shows in-frame clones only, minus some. The data contain around 990,000 clones, about 80% of them seen just once; the ten biggest clones take up over 0.8%. Sequenced: memory CD4+ T cells from PBMCs. Subset noted: CD45RA-negative fraction. Source of these receptors: a man younger than 35 in good health. Some clones in this sample may be carry-over from other donors' samples.

The chain carries TRBV7-3 and TRBJ2-1, with 10 nucleotides matching TRBD1. Germline V CDR1 and CDR2: SGHTA, FQGTGA. V shed 2 bases, J shed 6 bases, and the junction held 4 bases outside the gene matches. CDR3 length: 15 amino acids. The CDR3 coding sequence is TGTGCCAGCAGCTTAGTGGGACAGGGGCTCAATGAGCAGTTCTTC. Its protein product is CASSLVGQGLNEQFF. Full variable domain (rest looked up from reference TRBV7-3 and TRBJ2-1): GAGVSQTPSNKVTEKGKYVELRCDPISGHTALYWYRQSLGQGPEFLIYFQGTGAADDSGLPNDRFFAVRPEGSVSTLKIQRTERGDSAVYLCASSLVGQGLNEQFFGPGTRLTVL.

CDR3 loop: CASSQDFGGGQETQYF. DNA for the CDR3: TGTGCCAGCAGCCAAGATTTCGGCGGGGGACAAGAGACCCAGTACTTC. The chain couples TRBV4-2 to TRBJ2-5; 7 bases align to TRBD2. Germline lookup yields CDR1 LGHNA and CDR2 YNFKEQ. V trimming: 0 bases; J trimming: 2 bases; junction bases outside the gene matches: 6. CDR3 size: 16 residues.

The table lists this clone with a count of one. V is TRBV4-1 and J is TRBJ2-1; 9 bases are a match to TRBD2. V was pared by 1 base and J by 2 bases, with 9 bases of the junction left unmatched. CDR3 length equals 18 residues. Germline V lookup: CDR1 MGHRA, CDR2 YSYEKL. The CDR3 DNA reads as TGCGCCAGCAGCCAAGGATTTGCGGGAGGGCCCCCCTACAATGAGCAGTTCTTC. This encodes CASSQGFAGGPPYNEQFF.

About this clone itself: A much larger clone differs from this one at a single base, so this may be a read error. The V and J genes are TRBV11-2 and TRBJ2-7; 11 bases map to TRBD2. CDR3 size: 15 residues. Per the germline V gene, CDR1 is SGHAT and CDR2 is FQNNGV. CDR3 residues: CASSPRRLAGYERYF. The DNA of the CDR3 is TGTGCCAGCAGCCCAAGGAGACTAGCGGGATACGAGCGGTACTTC.

The genes are TRBV6-5 and TRBJ2-1; D possibly matches TRBD1 or TRBD2 (6 bases each). Germline lookup yields CDR1 MNHEY and CDR2 SVGAGI. V was shortened by 2 bases and J by 3 bases, with 11 bases between the two germline ends. This CDR3 has 15 amino acids. The CDR3 DNA is TGTGCCAGCAGTTACGGGGGCGGGGTCTACAATGAGCAGTTCTTC. Translated, it gives CASSYGGGVYNEQFF.

Remarks on this clone: The same CDR3 is also encoded by other DNA sequences in this sample. V is TRBV5-6 and J is TRBJ2-5; 7 nucleotides match TRBD1. The J segment lost 5 bases and the V segment lost 4 bases, leaving 11 bases of the junction unmatched. The length of the CDR3 is 15 residues. The germline gives CDR1 SGHDT, CDR2 YYEEEE. DNA for the CDR3: TGTGCCAGCAGCAACCGACAGGGAATTCGGGAGACCCAGTACTTC. Translated, it gives CASSNRQGIRETQYF.

The rearrangement links TRBV5-1 to TRBJ2-5; D perhaps matches TRBD2 (6 bases). V shed 5 bases and J shed 5 bases, with 22 bases lying between them. This CDR3 region has 16 residues. The germline V gene encodes CDR1 SGHRS and CDR2 YFSETQ. CDR3 bases: TGCGCCAGCAGATACCTACTGGGCGGGATTATGGAGACCCAGTACTTC. Its translation is CASRYLLGGIMETQYF.

The chain is built from TRBV28 and TRBJ2-7; TRBD1 matches 7 bases. V lost 2 bases, J lost 7 bases, and 14 bases stayed unmatched. CDR1 and CDR2 (germline): MDHEN, SYDVKM. CDR3 length equals 16 residues. DNA of the CDR3: TGTGCCAGCAGTTTAAATGTTTTGGGACAGCCCTGGGAGCAGTACTTC. This codes for CASSLNVLGQPWEQYF.

This clone was seen a few times. This chain links TRBV7-2 with TRBJ1-5; 9 bases agree with TRBD1. Germline V lookup: CDR1 SGHTA, CDR2 FQGNSA. V was pared by 6 bases and J by 6 bases, with 3 bases of the junction left unmatched. This CDR3 spans 13 amino acids. The CDR3 DNA follows: TGTGCCAGCAGTAGACAGGGGGTTCAGCCCCAGCATTTT. It is translated as CASSRQGVQPQHF.

This chain connects TRBV7-9 to TRBJ2-1, with TRBD2 matching over 10 bases. V lost 0 bases and J lost 5; bases outside the gene matches: 1. This CDR3 has 15 residues. Germline V lookup: CDR1 SEHNR, CDR2 FQNEAQ (reference sequence). As DNA, the CDR3 is TGTGCCAGCAGCTTAGCACTAGCGGGAAACAATGAGCAGTTCTTC. Translation: CASSLALAGNNEQFF.

V usage is TRBV5-4 and J usage is TRBJ2-2; TRBD1 matches 9 bases. CDR1 and CDR2 (germline): SGHNT, YYREEE (reference sequence). The CDR3 has 16 amino acids. The V gene end was trimmed by 5 bases and the J gene end by 2 bases; junction bases not matched to a gene: 7. The CDR3 region has the DNA TGTGCCAGCAGACTGGGACAGGGTAGAAACACCGGGGAGCTGTTTTTT. Residues: CASRLGQGRNTGELFF. Drawing the rest from reference TRBV5-4 and TRBJ2-2, the complete variable domain is ETGVTQSPTHLIKTRGQQVTLRCSSQSGHNTVSWYQQALGQGPQFIFQYYREEENGRGNFPPRFSGLQFPNYSSELNVNALELDDSALYLCASRLGQGRNTGELFFGEGSRLTVL.

This sequence joins TRBV5-6 and TRBJ1-2, with D unresolved. CDR1 and CDR2 (germline): SGHDT, YYEEEE. The CDR3 is 14 amino acids. Trimming shortened V by 4 bases and J by 6 bases, and 16 bases separated the two germline ends. The CDR3 loop is CASSLRPLGHGYTF. CDR3 in DNA: TGTGCCAGCAGCCTCCGACCCCTCGGTCATGGCTACACCTTC.

The gene calls are TRBV9 and TRBJ2-3; 8 positions agree with TRBD2. Germline CDR1 is SGDLS and CDR2 is YYNGEE. The CDR3 length is 18 residues. The V gene end was trimmed by 3 bases and the J gene end by 1 base; junction bases not matched to a gene: 13. DNA for the CDR3: TGTGCCAGCAGCGAACTCAGGGCTAGCGGGCGGGGCACAGATACGCAGTATTTT. Its translation: CASSELRASGRGTDTQYF.

This clone appeared once. V gene TRBV6-1 combines with J gene TRBJ2-7; 13 bases align to TRBD2. J gave up 6 bases and V 2 bases, and 4 bases lay outside the gene matches. The CDR3 runs to 15 residues. Germline loops: CDR1 MNHNS, CDR2 SASEGT. The CDR3 sequence: CASSETGLAGAEQYF. CDR3 DNA sequence: TGTGCCAGCAGTGAAACTGGACTAGCGGGAGCCGAGCAGTACTTC.

The chain couples TRBV7-9 to TRBJ2-7, with 9 positions matching TRBD2. CDR3 size: 15 residues. Germline CDR1 and CDR2: SEHNR and FQNEAQ (reference sequence). V was clipped by 4 bases and J by 6 bases; unmatched bases: 10. CDR3 sequence: CASSSHQREVSEQYF. The CDR3 nucleotides read TGTGCCAGCAGCTCCCACCAGCGGGAGGTCTCCGAGCAGTACTTC.

The V call is TRBV27, the J call TRBJ2-5, with 8 bases identical to TRBD2. V lost 5 bases, J lost 0 bases, and 29 bases stayed unmatched. CDR1 is MNHEY, CDR2 SMNVEV, per germline (reference sequence). This CDR3 comprises 23 residues. The CDR3 loop is CASSPTGRSTRSGRNFNQETQYF. The CDR3 DNA is TGTGCCAGCAGTCCTACCGGTCGAAGCACTCGAAGCGGGAGAAATTTCAACCAAGAGACCCAGTACTTC.

This chain's CDR3 is CASSLATANTGELFF. The DNA for the CDR3 is TGCGCCAGCAGCTTGGCGACGGCGAACACCGGGGAGCTGTTTTTT. This chain joins TRBV5-1 and TRBJ2-2, with D hard to call. CDR1 is SGHRS, CDR2 YFSETQ, per germline. Trimming cost V 0 bases and J 0 bases, with 6 bases left between them. CDR3 length equals 15 residues.

In its sample, this clone was seen once. V gene TRBV7-9 combines with J gene TRBJ1-2; TRBD1 matches 12 bases. This CDR3 contains 15 residues. Germline V lookup: CDR1 SEHNR, CDR2 FQNEAQ (reference sequence). V was pared by 3 bases and J by 6 bases, with 5 bases of the junction left unmatched. CDR3 sequence (DNA): TGTGCCAGCAGCTTCCGGGACAGGGGGCAGAATGGCTACACCTTC. It encodes CASSFRDRGQNGYTF.

This clone was found once. The V call is TRBV6-5, the J call TRBJ1-1; 9 positions match TRBD1. Unmatched junction bases numbered 8, after V lost 2 bases and J lost 4 bases. The CDR3 covers 16 residues. Germline V lookup: CDR1 MNHEY, CDR2 SVGAGI. Written as DNA, the CDR3 is TGTGCCAGCAGTTACGGAAACAGGGGGCGAGGCACTGAAGCTTTCTTT. As protein: CASSYGNRGRGTEAFF.

The rearrangement joins TRBV9 to TRBJ1-1; 8 bases map to TRBD1. The trim removed 3 bases at V and 3 bases at J, leaving 7 bases unmatched. The CDR3 runs to 15 residues. Germline-derived CDR1 and CDR2 are SGDLS and YYNGEE. CDR3 DNA: TGTGCCAGCAGCGCGACAGGGGACGTTTACACTGAAGCTTTCTTT. Translation: CASSATGDVYTEAFF.